This TCR beta chain is drawn from a study of T cells expressing NK-cell markers. Study results and caveats: In a handful of donors, dominant NKG2C+ clonotypes were roughly 1.0-8% of CD8+ T cells.

About this clonotype: The antigen is unknown.

TCRdb reprocessed the 5' RACE reads and stores each CDR3 protein as one record, lacking DNA. Its table lists about 460,000 distinct CDR3 sequences. Germline CDR1 SGHTA, CDR2 FQGNSA. The CDR3 covers 14 residues. The source of this sequence is a woman between 45 and 65 years old in good health. Material for sequencing was blood T cells: a sorted CD56 or NKG2C T cell subset, CD4+ or CD8+ T cells, or bulk PBMC T cells (not recorded which). This chain connects TRBV7-2 to TRBJ2-1; TCRdb's assignment of TRBD1 cannot be checked, as there is no DNA. The CDR3 is CASSRGSRNGEQFF.